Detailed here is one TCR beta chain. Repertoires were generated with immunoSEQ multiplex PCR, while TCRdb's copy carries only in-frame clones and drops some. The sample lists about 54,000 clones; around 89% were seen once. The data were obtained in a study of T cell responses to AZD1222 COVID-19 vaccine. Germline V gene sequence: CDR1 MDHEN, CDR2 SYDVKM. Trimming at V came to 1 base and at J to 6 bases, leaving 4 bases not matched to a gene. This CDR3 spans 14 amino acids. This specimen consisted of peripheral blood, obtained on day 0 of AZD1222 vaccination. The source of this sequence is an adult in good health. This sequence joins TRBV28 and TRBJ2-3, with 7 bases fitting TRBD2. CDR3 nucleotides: TGTGCCAGCAGTTTATCGGCGGGAGTGGATACGCAGTATTTT. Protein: CASSLSAGVDTQYF.